Shown below are 26 T cell receptor beta chains from a single sample sequenced in a study of Tregs in tolerant kidney transplant recipients. Measured with immunoSEQ multiplex PCR; TCRdb has only the in-frame clones, and not every one. Of approximately 99,000 clones in the sample, around 89% were seen once. The starting material was CD4+ T cells from blood, obtained before the transplant. The source of these receptors is a human donor who received a combined kidney and bone marrow transplant.

This clone was observed once. V usage is TRBV2 and J usage is TRBJ2-5; D might be TRBD2 (6 bases). V shed 1 base and J shed 1 base, with 13 bases lying between them. There are 16 residues in the CDR3. Per the germline V gene, CDR1 is SNHLY and CDR2 is FYNNEI. Written as DNA, the CDR3 is TGTGCCAGCAGTGAAGGAGCCGAGCGGGTCCAAGAGACCCAGTACTTC. Amino acids: CASSEGAERVQETQYF. Looking up the rest from reference TRBV2 and TRBJ2-5 gives the full variable domain: EPEVTQTPSHQVTQMGQEVILRCVPISNHLYFYWYRQILGQKVEFLVSFYNNEISEKSEIFDDQFSVERPDGSNFTLKIRSTKLEDSAMYFCASSEGAERVQETQYFGPGTRLLVL.

The sample holds a few counts of this clone. This chain uses TRBV6-5 with TRBJ2-3, with a possible D match to TRBD2 (5 bases). Germline CDR1 MNHEY, CDR2 SVGAGI. This CDR3 contains 13 residues. The V gene lost 7 bases and the J gene lost 5 bases, with 13 bases spanning the gap. CDR3 in DNA: TGTGCCAGCACTCCCCCGGGGATAGATACGCAGTATTTT. It encodes CASTPPGIDTQYF.

The rearrangement joins TRBV7-9 to TRBJ2-5; D not certain. V lost 2 bases to trimming and J lost 5 bases, with 12 bases between them. The germline V gene has CDR1 SEHNR and CDR2 FQNEAQ (reference sequence). This CDR3 comprises 14 residues. This CDR3 is CASSLTTPPETQYF. In nucleotides, the CDR3 is TGTGCCAGCAGCTTAACTACCCCACCGGAGACCCAGTACTTC.

This chain uses TRBV6-1 with TRBJ2-4; 10 positions match TRBD1. The CDR3 sequence is 15 residues long. The germline CDR1 and CDR2 sequences are MNHNS and SASEGT. V trimming: 5 bases; J trimming: 15 bases; junction bases outside the gene matches: 16. CDR3 protein: CASSTRDRGLGFMYF. CDR3 coding DNA: TGTGCCAGCAGTACCCGGGACAGGGGACTGGGGTTTATGTACTTC.

The chain combines TRBV4-2 with TRBJ1-1, with a possible D match to TRBD1 (5 bases). Trimming pared 0 bases from V and 7 bases from J, leaving 9 bases between. Looked up from germline, CDR1 is LGHNA and CDR2 is YNFKEQ. There are 13 residues in the CDR3. The CDR3 sequence is CASSQDMGREAFF. The CDR3, as DNA: TGTGCCAGCAGCCAAGATATGGGGCGTGAAGCTTTCTTT.

The V and J genes are TRBV6-1 and TRBJ2-7; maybe TRBD2 (5 bases). The length of the CDR3 is 13 residues. The V gene's germline CDR1 is MNHNS and CDR2 SASEGT. V gave up 4 bases and J gave up 2 bases, with 9 bases separating them. CDR3 sequence (DNA): TGTGCCAGCAGTGCGGGGTCAACCTACGAGCAGTACTTC. Translation: CASSAGSTYEQYF.

This clone was seen more than once but under ten times. The chain recombines TRBV6-1 with TRBJ1-5, with D tentatively TRBD1 (5 bases). Germline CDR1 MNHNS, CDR2 SASEGT. This CDR3 spans 16 amino acids. Trimming took 2 bases from V and 2 from J, leaving 13 bases between them. The CDR3, as DNA: TGTGCCAGCAGTGAATATAGCAGGGTGGGCAATCAGCCCCAGCATTTT. It translates to CASSEYSRVGNQPQHF.

The sample holds one count of this clone. This sequence joins TRBV11-2 and TRBJ2-1; maybe TRBD1 (6 bases). CDR1 is SGHAT and CDR2 is FQNNGV in the germline V gene. Trimming took 1 base from V and 14 from J, leaving 12 bases between them. CDR3 length: 12 amino acids. The CDR3 region is CASSLGNRDKFF. The CDR3 nucleotides read TGTGCCAGCAGCTTAGGGAACAGGGACAAGTTCTTC. Drawing the rest from reference TRBV11-2 and TRBJ2-1, the complete variable domain is EAGVAQSPRYKIIEKRQSVAFWCNPISGHATLYWYQQILGQGPKLLIQFQNNGVVDDSQLPKDRFSAERLKGVDSTLKIQPAKLEDSAVYLCASSLGNRDKFFGPGTRLTVL.

The chain has TRBV6-5 and TRBJ1-2; 10 bases agree with TRBD1. Germline CDR1 is MNHEY and CDR2 is SVGAGI. CDR3 length: 14 amino acids. Trimming cost V 6 bases and J 3 bases; bases outside gene matches: 4. The DNA for the CDR3 is TGTGCCAGCAGACGACAGGGGGCCGACTATGGCTACACCTTC. This encodes CASRRQGADYGYTF.

This clone was observed once. In DNA, the CDR3 is TGTGCCAGCAGTCGACTAGCGGGCCAGCAAGAGACCCAGTACTTC. Residues: CASSRLAGQQETQYF. The gene calls are TRBV2 and TRBJ2-5; TRBD2 agrees at 10 bases. In germline, CDR1 is SNHLY, CDR2 FYNNEI. The CDR3 spans 15 residues. V trimming: 5 bases; J trimming: 2 bases; junction bases outside the gene matches: 5. Full variable domain (missing parts from reference TRBV2 and TRBJ2-5): EPEVTQTPSHQVTQMGQEVILRCVPISNHLYFYWYRQILGQKVEFLVSFYNNEISEKSEIFDDQFSVERPDGSNFTLKIRSTKLEDSAMYFCASSRLAGQQETQYFGPGTRLLVL.

V gene TRBV10-3 combines with J gene TRBJ1-2; the match to TRBD1 covers 7 bases. Germline values: CDR1 ENHRY, CDR2 SYGVKD. This CDR3 has 16 residues. V dropped 0 bases and J dropped 2; count of bases not matched to a gene: 6. The CDR3 region has the DNA TGTGCCATCAGTGAGTCGACAGGCAGGGGGAACTATGGCTACACCTTC. This sequence encodes CAISESTGRGNYGYTF.

This chain links TRBV10-2 with TRBJ1-5; weak D call: TRBD1 (5 bases). CDR3 size: 16 residues. With 2 bases removed from V and 4 bases from J, the gap between germline ends came to 15 bases. CDR1 and CDR2 (germline): WSHSY, SAAADI. The CDR3 bases are TGCGCCAGCAGTGAGGGGGGGACGGCCATAAATCAGCCCCAGCATTTT. Translation: CASSEGGTAINQPQHF.

The chain joins TRBV19 to TRBJ1-1; tentative D call: TRBD1 (5 bases). V lost 6 bases and J 6 bases, leaving 17 bases between the germline ends. CDR1 is LNHDA and CDR2 is SQIVND in the germline V gene (reference sequence). This CDR3 comprises 14 residues. The CDR3 region is CASSDPQRGPEAFF. CDR3 sequence (DNA): TGTGCCAGTAGCGACCCCCAAAGGGGTCCTGAAGCTTTCTTT.

The rearrangement joins TRBV6-5 to TRBJ2-7, with D hard to call. V was trimmed by 0 bases and J by 4 bases, leaving 7 bases between them. Germline assignment: CDR1 MNHEY and CDR2 SVGAGI. The CDR3 has 13 amino acids. The CDR3 is CASSYSARYEQYF. CDR3 nucleotide sequence: TGTGCCAGCAGTTACTCAGCCCGGTACGAGCAGTACTTC.

This clone was detected once. This chain connects TRBV7-9 to TRBJ1-5, with a tentative D call TRBD1 (6 bases). The V end was cut by 3 bases, the J end by 4 bases, with 13 bases between. Germline CDR1 reads SEHNR; CDR2 reads FQNEAQ (reference sequence). The CDR3 has 15 amino acids. The CDR3 protein is CASSLDRTVNQPQHF. The CDR3, as DNA: TGTGCCAGCAGCTTGGATCGGACAGTTAATCAGCCCCAGCATTTT.

The V gene is TRBV6-5, the J gene TRBJ2-3, with D maybe TRBD2 (6 bases). This CDR3 has 11 amino acids. The germline V gene encodes CDR1 MNHEY and CDR2 SVGAGI. Trimming took off 6 bases at V and 11 bases at J, with 12 bases between the two ends. CDR3: CASSLAEKQYF. CDR3 in DNA: TGTGCCAGCAGCTTAGCGGAGAAGCAGTATTTT.

J is TRBJ2-7 and V is TRBV7-2; 8 bases fit TRBD2. V lost 6 bases, J lost 0 bases, and 4 bases stayed unmatched. This CDR3 comprises 14 residues. The germline V gene encodes CDR1 SGHTA and CDR2 FQGNSA. The CDR3 spells CASRRGGSSYEQYF. CDR3 bases: TGTGCCAGCAGACGGGGGGGAAGCTCCTACGAGCAGTACTTC.

This clone occurred a few times. J is TRBJ1-1 and V is TRBV11-3; no firm D call. CDR1 SGHNT and CDR2 YENEEA come from the germline V gene. This CDR3 is 13 amino acids long. With 1 base removed from V and 2 bases from J, the gap between germline ends came to 5 bases. The CDR3 region is CASSLAQNTEAFF. CDR3 coding DNA: TGTGCCAGCAGCTTAGCACAAAACACTGAAGCTTTCTTT.

This clone was counted once. This chain uses TRBV18 with TRBJ1-4; D gene uncertain. The V end lost 8 bases, the J end lost 5 bases, and 15 bases lay between the germline ends. From germline, CDR1 is KGHSH and CDR2 LQKENI. The CDR3 spans 14 residues. CDR3 protein: CASGPPGFNEKLFF. The CDR3, as DNA: TGTGCCAGCGGTCCTCCGGGGTTCAATGAAAAACTGTTTTTT.

Of note for this clone: The sample contains more than one DNA sequence encoding this CDR3. The chain recombines TRBV2 with TRBJ2-7; weak D call: TRBD2 (6 bases). The CDR3 contains 14 residues. Trimming stripped 3 bases from V and 5 bases from J, with 14 bases between. CDR1 is SNHLY and CDR2 is FYNNEI in the germline V gene. The CDR3 sequence: CASSDSGGRNEQYF. The CDR3 DNA sequence: TGTGCCAGCAGTGACAGTGGGGGGAGGAACGAGCAGTACTTC. Based on the CDR3 plus reference TRBV2 and TRBJ2-7, the full variable domain is EPEVTQTPSHQVTQMGQEVILRCVPISNHLYFYWYRQILGQKVEFLVSFYNNEISEKSEIFDDQFSVERPDGSNFTLKIRSTKLEDSAMYFCASSDSGGRNEQYFGPGTRLTVT.

CDR3 DNA: TGTGCCAGCAAAGCGGGGGTCTACGAGCAGTACTTC. Translating gives CASKAGVYEQYF. The genes are TRBV2 and TRBJ2-7; 8 nucleotides agree with TRBD2. V shed 7 bases and J 3 bases; nucleotides not matched to a gene: 2. Germline lookup yields CDR1 SNHLY and CDR2 FYNNEI. The CDR3 sequence is 12 residues long.

CDR3 protein: CASSGAGRSYEQYF. The CDR3 DNA sequence: TGTGCCAGCTCTGGGGCAGGGCGCTCCTACGAGCAGTACTTC. The V gene is TRBV6-1, the J gene TRBJ2-7, with D possibly TRBD1 on 5 matching bases. Trimming removed 8 bases from V and 0 bases from J, with 14 bases in between. The CDR3 covers 14 residues. Germline V gene lookup returns CDR1 MNHNS and CDR2 SASEGT.

The chain combines TRBV25-1 with TRBJ1-2; D is unclear. CDR1 is MGHDK and CDR2 is SYGVNS in the germline V gene. V lost 1 base to trimming and J lost 8 bases, with 8 bases between them. This CDR3 has 12 residues. The CDR3 DNA reads as TGTGCCAGCAGTGAATGGGCAGGAGGCTACACCTTC. It yields the protein CASSEWAGGYTF.

This rearrangement joins TRBV5-6 to TRBJ1-1; D is unclear. Trimming shortened V by 2 bases and J by 1 base, and 15 bases separated the two germline ends. Germline CDR1 SGHDT, CDR2 YYEEEE. The CDR3 spans 16 residues. The CDR3 region is CASSFGPSDSNTEAFF. CDR3 in DNA: TGTGCCAGCAGCTTTGGTCCCTCCGACTCGAACACTGAAGCTTTCTTT.

The gene calls are TRBV6-5 and TRBJ2-7; maybe TRBD1 (5 bases). Between the trimmed V and J ends, which lost 2 bases and 5 bases, there was a span of 13 bases. Germline lookup yields CDR1 MNHEY and CDR2 SVGAGI. This CDR3 is built from 14 residues. For the CDR3, the DNA is TGTGCCAGCAGTTACAGGCGGACAAACGACGAGCAGTACTTC. Translating it yields CASSYRRTNDEQYF.

The gene calls are TRBV7-9 and TRBJ1-3, with 10 bases that match TRBD1. V shed 5 bases and J 3 bases; nucleotides not matched to a gene: 7. Germline lookup yields CDR1 SEHNR and CDR2 FQNEAQ (reference sequence). The CDR3 has 16 residues. CDR3 in amino acids: CASSPTDRGLGNTIYF. CDR3 sequence (DNA): TGTGCCAGCAGCCCAACCGACAGGGGGCTTGGAAACACCATATATTTT.